This is a list of T cell receptor beta chains from one sample in a study of shared clonotypes between healthy human individuals. TCRdb's table, derived via immunoSEQ multiplex PCR, lists solely in-frame clones and lacks some. Of approximately 530,000 clones in the sample, 90% to 96% were seen once. Sequencing was carried out using naive CD4+ T cells sorted from blood. These TCRs come from a woman in her 30s in good health. Each CDR3 is given with its conserved first and last residue.

V gene	J gene	CDR3 protein
TRBV30	TRBJ1-1	CAWSVPTGANTEAFF
TRBV10-3	TRBJ1-1	CAISQANTEAFF
TRBV28	TRBJ2-7	CASSKGGSYEQYF
TRBV20-1	TRBJ2-5	CSFWGRETQYF
TRBV2	TRBJ2-7	CASRTQGSYEQYF
TRBV10-1	TRBJ2-7	CASSESQLSYEQYF
TRBV28	TRBJ2-5	CASTGGPEGEQYF
TRBV28	TRBJ2-7	CASSFILNYYEQYF
TRBV28	TRBJ2-7	CASSYSGTAPYEQYF
TRBV28	TRBJ2-2	CASSPPIGGELFF
TRBV14	TRBJ1-3	CASSQEGSGNTIYF
TRBV5-1	TRBJ2-1	CASSSVLAGSYNEQFF
TRBV25-1	TRBJ1-2	CASSHNSGTGGYTF
TRBV27	TRBJ1-4	CASSLAGVGEKLFF
TRBV10-3	TRBJ1-1	CAISPGTPTEAFF
TRBV5-1	TRBJ2-7	CASRAVAGGAYEQYF
TRBV27	TRBJ2-7	CASTDRGVHEQYF
TRBV5-4	TRBJ2-2	CASRSGLADTGELFF
TRBV9	TRBJ2-3	CASSALAETTDTQYF
TRBV5-4	TRBJ1-1	CASSFPGGTFF
TRBV28	TRBJ1-4	CASSSSLGLFF
TRBV29-1	TRBJ2-7	CSVGPIAGYEQYF
TRBV28	TRBJ1-3	CASWPLSGNTIYF